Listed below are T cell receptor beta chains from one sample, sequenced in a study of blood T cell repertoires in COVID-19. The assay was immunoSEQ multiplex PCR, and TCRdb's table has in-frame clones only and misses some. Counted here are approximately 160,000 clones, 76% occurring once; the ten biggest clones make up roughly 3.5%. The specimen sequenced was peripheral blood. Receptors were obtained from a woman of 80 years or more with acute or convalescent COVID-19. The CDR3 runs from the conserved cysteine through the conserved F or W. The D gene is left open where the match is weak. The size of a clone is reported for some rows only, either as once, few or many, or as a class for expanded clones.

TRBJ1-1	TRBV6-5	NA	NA	TGTGCCAGCAGTCGCCCGATAGCAGCGAACACTGAAGCTTTCTTT	CASSRPIAANTEAFF
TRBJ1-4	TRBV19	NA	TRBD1	TGTGCCAGTAGTATAGACGGGACAGCAGCTAATGAAAAACTGTTTTTT	CASSIDGTAANEKLFF
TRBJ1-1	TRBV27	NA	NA	TGTGCCAGCAGGAGGGGCGACAGGATCGCTGAAGCTTTCTTT	CASRRGDRIAEAFF
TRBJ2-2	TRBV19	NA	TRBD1	TGTGCCAGCGCTTTGGGACAGGGAGACACCGGGGAGCTGTTTTTT	CASALGQGDTGELFF
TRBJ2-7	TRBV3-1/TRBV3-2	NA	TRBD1	TGTGCCAGCAGCCAGCCCGGGACAGGGAGCTACGAGCAGTACTTC	CASSQPGTGSYEQYF
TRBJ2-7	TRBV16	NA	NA	TGTGCCAGCAGCCGGGACTCCACTTCGGCGCAGTACTTC	CASSRDSTSAQYF
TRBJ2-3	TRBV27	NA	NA	TGTGCCAGCAGTTTATCGCCGGGGGTCACAGATACGCAGTATTTT	CASSLSPGVTDTQYF
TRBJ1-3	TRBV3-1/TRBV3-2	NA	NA	TGTGCCAGCAGCCAGACACAGGGAAACACCATATATTTT	CASSQTQGNTIYF
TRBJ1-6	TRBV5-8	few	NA	TGTGCCAGTACCCAGGGTTTGCGGAATTCACCCCTCCACTTT	CASTQGLRNSPLHF
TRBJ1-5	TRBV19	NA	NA	TGTGCCAGTAGTCCTAGAAATCAGCCCCAGCATTTT	CASSPRNQPQHF
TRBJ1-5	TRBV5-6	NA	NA	TGTGCCAGCAGCCTACTTAATCAGCCCCAGCATTTT	CASSLLNQPQHF
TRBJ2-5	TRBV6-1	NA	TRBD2	TGTGCCAGCAGTGAATTAGCGGGCATACAAGAGACCCAGTACTTC	CASSELAGIQETQYF
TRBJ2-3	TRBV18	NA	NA	TGTGCCAGCTCACCACCGAGCACGGGGAAAGATACGCAGTATTTT	CASSPPSTGKDTQYF
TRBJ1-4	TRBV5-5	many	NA	TGTGCCAGCAGCTTGCTGGCAGGGGCAAGTAATGAAAAACTGTTTTTT	CASSLLAGASNEKLFF
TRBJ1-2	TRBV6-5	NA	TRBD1	TGTGCCAGCAGGACCAGGGACAGGGCTCCTGGCTACACCTTC	CASRTRDRAPGYTF
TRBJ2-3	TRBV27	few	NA	TGTGCCAGCAGTAAACAGATTAGCACAGATACGCAGTATTTT	CASSKQISTDTQYF
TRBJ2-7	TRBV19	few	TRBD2	TGTGCCAGTAGTTACCGCGGGGGGTCCCTCTACGAGCAGTACTTC	CASSYRGGSLYEQYF
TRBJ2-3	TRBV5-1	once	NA	TGCGCCAGCAGCTCGGAGACTGGCGGGGATACGCAGTATTTT	CASSSETGGDTQYF
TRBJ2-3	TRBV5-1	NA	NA	TGCGCCAGCAGCTTGGGAGGGTTCTCCCCCACAGATACGCAGTATTTT	CASSLGGFSPTDTQYF
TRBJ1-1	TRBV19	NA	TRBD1	TGTGCCAGTAGTTCCCCGGGACAGGGTAAGAACACTGAAGCTTTCTTT	CASSSPGQGKNTEAFF
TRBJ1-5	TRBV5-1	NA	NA	TGCGCCAGCGGGCTCGCGCCTAATCAGCCCCAGCATTTT	CASGLAPNQPQHF
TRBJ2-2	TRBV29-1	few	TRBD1	TGCAGCGTTGCGGGACAGGTTAGCGGGGAGCTGTTTTTT	CSVAGQVSGELFF
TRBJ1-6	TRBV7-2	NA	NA	TGTGCCAGCAGCTTAATCGGGTCGCGATTTTATAATTCACCCCTCCACTTT	CASSLIGSRFYNSPLHF
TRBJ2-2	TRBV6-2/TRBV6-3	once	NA	TGTGCCAGCAGTTACGGTGGGGGCAACACCGGGGAGCTGTTTTTT	CASSYGGGNTGELFF
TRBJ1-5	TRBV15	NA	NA	TGTGCCACCAGCAGGTTTCGGGGGGCCGATCGGCCCCAGCATTTT	CATSRFRGADRPQHF
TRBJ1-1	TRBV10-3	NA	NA	TGTGCCATCAGTGAAGGAGGGAACACTGAAGCTTTCTTT	CAISEGGNTEAFF
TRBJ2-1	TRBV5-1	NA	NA	TGCGCCAGCAGCCTAACTTCGAGCCCCTACAATGAGCAGTTCTTC	CASSLTSSPYNEQFF
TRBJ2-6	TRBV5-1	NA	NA	TGCGCCAGCAGCTTGGCCCCCGCGGCTGGGGCCAACGTCCTGACTTTC	CASSLAPAAGANVLTF
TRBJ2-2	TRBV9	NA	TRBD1	TGTGTCAGCAGCGTAGGACAGGGAAGCACCGGGGAGCTGTTTTTT	CVSSVGQGSTGELFF
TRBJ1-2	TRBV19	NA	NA	TGTGCCAGTAGTCCTCCCCTGGTCGGGTCTGGCTACACCTTC	CASSPPLVGSGYTF
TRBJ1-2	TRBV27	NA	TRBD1	TGTGCCAGCAGTCCCCCTACAGGGGGCGGCTACACCTTC	CASSPPTGGGYTF
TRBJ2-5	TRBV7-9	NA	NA	TGTGCCAGCAGCTTTCGGGGAGCTCCGGAGACCCAGTACTTC	CASSFRGAPETQYF
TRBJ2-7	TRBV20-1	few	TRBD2	TGCAGTGTATTGCGGGAGGAGGAGCAGTACTTC	CSVLREEEQYF
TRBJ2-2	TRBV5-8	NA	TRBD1	TGTGCCAGCAGCTTCGGTAGGGACAGCCAAAACACCGGGGAGCTGTTTTTT	CASSFGRDSQNTGELFF
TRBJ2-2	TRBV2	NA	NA	TGTGCCAGCAGTTTTAGCGGAGCCAACACCGGGGAGCTGTTTTTT	CASSFSGANTGELFF
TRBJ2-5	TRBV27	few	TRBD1	TGTGCCAGCAGTTTTTGGGCAGGGGGTGTAGAGACCCAGTACTTC	CASSFWAGGVETQYF
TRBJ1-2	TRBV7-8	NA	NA	TGTGCCAGCAGCTCCGTACGATCGACAGGCTATGGCTACACCTTC	CASSSVRSTGYGYTF
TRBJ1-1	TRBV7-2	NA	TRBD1	TGTGCCAGCAGCGTCGAACAGGGGTTCACTGAAGCTTTCTTT	CASSVEQGFTEAFF
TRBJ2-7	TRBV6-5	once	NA	TGTGCCAGCAGGAAGACAGACTACGAGCAGTACTTC	CASRKTDYEQYF
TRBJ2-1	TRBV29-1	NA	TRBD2	TGCAGCGTTCCTACTAGCGGGGGGTTATACAATGAGCAGTTCTTC	CSVPTSGGLYNEQFF
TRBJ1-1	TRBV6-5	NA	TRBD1	TGTGCCAGCCGGACCCGGGACAGGGGAGAGACTGAAGCTTTCTTT	CASRTRDRGETEAFF
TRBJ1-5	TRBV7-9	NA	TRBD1	TGTGCCAGCAGCTCGGGACAGTTTGAAAATCAGCCCCAGCATTTT	CASSSGQFENQPQHF
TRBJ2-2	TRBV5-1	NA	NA	TGCGCCAGCAGCTCCGACGGCGGGGCCGGTGGCACCGGGGAGCTGTTTTTT	CASSSDGGAGGTGELFF
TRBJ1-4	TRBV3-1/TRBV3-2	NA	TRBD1	TGTGCCAGCAGACCGGCTAGGACAGGGGGGAATGAAAAACTGTTTTTT	CASRPARTGGNEKLFF
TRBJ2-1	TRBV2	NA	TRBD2	TGTGCCAGCAGGGGGACTAGCGCCTACAATGAGCAGTTCTTC	CASRGTSAYNEQFF
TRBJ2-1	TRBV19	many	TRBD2	TGTGCCAGTAGTAGCCTAGCGGGCGAAAATGAGCAGTTCTTC	CASSSLAGENEQFF
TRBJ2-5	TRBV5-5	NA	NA	TGTGCCAGCAGCTCACCCCCAAGGAGTATGGAGACCCAGTACTTC	CASSSPPRSMETQYF
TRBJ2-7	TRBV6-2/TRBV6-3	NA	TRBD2	TGTGCCAGCAGTTCGGGGGGACCCCTCTCCTACGAGCAGTACTTC	CASSSGGPLSYEQYF
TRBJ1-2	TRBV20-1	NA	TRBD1	TGCAGTGCTAGTGGAGGACAGGGGTATGGCTACACCTTC	CSASGGQGYGYTF
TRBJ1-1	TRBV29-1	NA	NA	TGCAGCGGGGCCCTGAGATTCACTGAAGCTTTCTTT	CSGALRFTEAFF
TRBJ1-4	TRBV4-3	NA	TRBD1	TGCGCCAGCAGCCAAGATCTTATCGGACAGGGGCGCCAGACTAATGAAAAACTGTTTTTT	CASSQDLIGQGRQTNEKLFF
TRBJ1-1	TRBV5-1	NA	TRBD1	TGCGCCAGCAGGGTCGACAGGGGGGTCACTGAAGCTTTCTTT	CASRVDRGVTEAFF
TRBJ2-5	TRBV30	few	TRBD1	TGTGCCTGGGCACAGGGGGCGCTGGATGAGACCCAGTACTTC	CAWAQGALDETQYF
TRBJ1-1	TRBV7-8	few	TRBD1	TGTGCCAGCAGCCTGCCGACCGGGACAGGAGGTAGGGCTTTCTTT	CASSLPTGTGGRAFF
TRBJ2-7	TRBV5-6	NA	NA	TGTGCCAGCAGCCTACAGGGCGCCTACGAGCAGTACTTC	CASSLQGAYEQYF